This T cell receptor beta chain was sequenced for a study of T-cell memory formation after mild COVID-19. Study summary: In these data, TCR clusters were largely donor specific.

V lost 1 base and J lost 6, with 7 bases in between. This CDR3 spans 13 amino acids. General study points: Second-wave clones reaching peak frequency on day 37 lacked confirmed SARS-CoV-2 specificity.

As to this clonotype: Its antigen is as yet unknown.

TCRdb reprocessed the 5' RACE reads with MiXCR, giving one entry per CDR3 protein. The table shows 470,000 or so distinct CDR3 sequences, with 15% to 20% occurring only once. The sequence derives from an adult woman who had mild COVID-19 (a few samples of this study predate the infection). Cell type and time point are not known. The chain is built from TRBV12-3 or TRBV12-4 and TRBJ1-5; unclear D gene. The material sequenced was PBMCs or a T cell subset sorted from them (not recorded which). The CDR3 nucleotides read TGTGCCAGCAGTTTAGGTCCTGTTCAGCCCCAGCATTTT. Its translation is CASSLGPVQPQHF.